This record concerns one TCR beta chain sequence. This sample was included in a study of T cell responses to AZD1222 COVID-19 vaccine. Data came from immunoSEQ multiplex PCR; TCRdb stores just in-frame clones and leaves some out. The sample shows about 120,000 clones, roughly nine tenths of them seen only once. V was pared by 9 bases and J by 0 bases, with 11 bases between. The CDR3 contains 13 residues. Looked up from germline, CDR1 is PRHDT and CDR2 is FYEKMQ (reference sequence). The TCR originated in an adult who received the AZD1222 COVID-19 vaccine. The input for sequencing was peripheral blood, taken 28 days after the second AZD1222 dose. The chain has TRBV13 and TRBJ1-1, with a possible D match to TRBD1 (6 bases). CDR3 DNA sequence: TGTGCCAGTAAAGAGGGGGTGAACACTGAAGCTTTCTTT. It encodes CASKEGVNTEAFF. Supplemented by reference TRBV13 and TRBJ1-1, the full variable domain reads AAGVIQSPRHLIKEKRETATLKCYPIPRHDTVYWYQQGPGQDPQFLISFYEKMQSDKGSIPDRFSAQQFSDYHSELNMSSLELGDSALYFCASKEGVNTEAFFGQGTRLTVV.